One TCR beta chain is described in this entry. No antigen is known for it. The donors were members of the validation cohort comprising some 120 subjects, separate from the approximately 710-subject first cohort. The data were obtained in a study of cytomegalovirus exposure and HLA in healthy donors. Sequencing was performed with immunoSEQ multiplex PCR; in TCRdb, only in-frame clones are kept and a portion is missing. Among 170,000 or so clones listed, approximately 83% were seen once. The CDR3 runs to 16 residues. Germline CDR1 LNHDA, CDR2 SQIVND (reference sequence). Trimming took 7 bases from V and 1 from J, leaving 19 bases between them. General study points: Investigators reported under 200 TCR beta chains as tied to cytomegalovirus. The TCR clusters that emerged in the first cohort tended, a later analysis found, to co-occur in the 95 to 150 validation repertoires.

The chain combines TRBV19 with TRBJ1-1; the D is unclear. The specimen was PBMCs. The receptor's source is a woman between 18 and 29 years old in good health and CMV-seropositive. CDR3 DNA sequence: TGTGCCAGTAAGGAGGACTCGCCAAGGCGGAACACTGAAGCTTTCTTT. Protein sequence: CASKEDSPRRNTEAFF.